The 21 T cell receptor beta chains listed next were all sequenced from one sample in a study of tumor-infiltrating lymphocytes in primary liver carcinoma. They got blood RNA out of unsorted whole blood and also pulled out germline DNA. Using a constant-region primer together with ProtoScript II reverse transcriptase, TCR beta cDNA was made from approximately 500 ng of total RNA. TCR beta libraries came from three nested multiplex PCR rounds using slightly modified ARM-PCR. TRBV1-TRBV30 forward primers paired with a C-beta reverse primer were used in the first two PCR rounds, which ran approximately 10 cycles each. TCRdb processed the multiplex PCR reads anew with MiXCR; each CDR3 protein has one entry. The table shows 320,000 or so distinct CDR3 sequences, with 65% occurring only once. The sample was peripheral blood. The receptors originated from a man aged 35-49 years with primary liver carcinoma and hepatitis B virus infection.

Note on this clonotype: A read error may be the cause here, since a much bigger clone is one base away. J is TRBJ2-3 and V is TRBV4-2, with a tentative D call TRBD1 (6 bases). CDR1 and CDR2 (germline): LGHNA, YNFKEQ. The CDR3 is 14 amino acids. The CDR3 sequence is CANSRDINTDTQYF. Written as DNA, the CDR3 is TGTGCCAACAGCCGGGACATTAACACAGATACGCAGTATTTT.

Comments on this clonotype: A much more abundant neighbour one base away suggests this may be a read error. The chain is built from TRBV6-2 or TRBV6-3 and TRBJ1-5; no definite D call. Germline CDR1 is MNHEY and CDR2 is SVGEGT. Deletions cut 0 bases from V and 0 bases from J, with 12 bases between. This CDR3 comprises 17 residues. The CDR3 DNA follows: TGTGCCAGCAGTTACTCGGTTAGCAGGTATAGCAATCAGCCCCAGCATTTT. Amino acids: CASSYSVSRYSNQPQHF.

CDR3 protein: CAISESAGGDEKLFF. CDR3 nucleotides: TGTGCCATCAGTGAGTCGGCAGGGGGCGATGAAAAACTGTTTTTT. The rearrangement links TRBV10-3 to TRBJ1-4; TRBD1 agrees at 8 bases. Looked up from germline, CDR1 is ENHRY and CDR2 is SYGVKD. The CDR3 totals 15 residues. V dropped 0 bases and J dropped 6; count of bases not matched to a gene: 3.

DNA of the CDR3: TGTGCCATTGGTCGCGACCTTTATGAAAAACTGTTTTTT. This encodes CAIGRDLYEKLFF. The chain has TRBV10-3 and TRBJ1-4; unclear D gene. The CDR3 totals 13 residues. V lost 9 bases and J lost 6, with 14 bases in between. The germline V gene encodes CDR1 ENHRY and CDR2 SYGVKD.

Notes on this clonotype: One junction end does not reproduce the germline sequence, and a read error may be involved. V usage is TRBV12-3 or TRBV12-4 and J usage is TRBJ2-1, with D uncertain. There are 13 residues in the CDR3. The CDR3 reads CVSSELAPNEQFF. The CDR3 bases are TGTGTCAGCAGTGAGCTGGCCCCCAATGAGCAGTTCTTC.

Regarding this clonotype: One base away lies a much larger clone, so this may be a sequencing read error. The chain carries TRBV4-1 and TRBJ2-2; 8 nucleotides align to TRBD2. With V trimmed by 2 bases and J by 7 bases, 9 bases remained unmatched. The germline gives CDR1 MGHRA, CDR2 YSYEKL. This CDR3 contains 16 residues. The CDR3 loop is CASSQSTGGPDGELFF. In DNA form, the CDR3 reads TGCGCCAGCAGCCAAAGCACGGGAGGGCCTGACGGGGAGCTGTTTTTT.

There are a few counts of this clonotype. Being one base from a much bigger clone, this may be a read error. The CDR3 does not end in the conserved phenylalanine or tryptophan, so this is likely a read error. CDR3 nucleotides: TGCAGCGTGAGTAGCGGGAGCAAAGACGAGCAGTACATC. It codes for CSVSSGSKDEQYI. J is TRBJ2-7 and V is TRBV29-1, with TRBD2 matching 9 bases. The J segment lost 5 bases and the V segment lost 6 bases, leaving 8 bases of the junction unmatched. Germline V gene sequence: CDR1 SQVTM, CDR2 ANQGSEA. CDR3 length: 13 residues.

The V and J genes are TRBV6-1 and TRBJ1-6, with D perhaps matching TRBD1 (5 bases). CDR1 is MNHNS, CDR2 SASEGT, per germline. V shed 2 bases and J shed 11 bases, with 19 bases lying between them. There are 16 residues in the CDR3. The CDR3 sequence is CASSETLGTLGAPLHF. The CDR3 DNA is TGTGCCAGCAGTGAAACGCTTGGGACCCTCGGGGCACCCCTCCACTTT.

Concerning this clonotype itself: A much larger clone sits a single nucleotide away, making a read error possible. V is TRBV29-1 and J is TRBJ1-2; TRBD1 matches at 7 bases. This CDR3 region has 12 residues. CDR1 and CDR2 (germline): SQVTM, ANQGSEA. CDR3: CRVVQGDYGYTF. The CDR3 nucleotides are TGCAGAGTTGTGCAGGGGGACTATGGCTACACCTTC.

As concerns this clonotype: One end of the junction varies from germline; a read error may be responsible. The rearrangement links TRBV5-1 to TRBJ2-3, with TRBD1 identical over 7 bases. The CDR3 runs 14 residues. The germline CDR1 and CDR2 sequences are SGHRS and YFSETQ. CDR3 loop: CASSSGQVGDTPYF. The CDR3 bases are TGCGCCAGCAGCTCTGGACAGGTAGGAGATACGCCGTATTTT.

Comments on this clonotype: A single base separates this from a much larger clone, so it may be a read error. The chain links TRBV6-5 to TRBJ2-1, with 7 nucleotides matching TRBD1. Per the germline V gene, CDR1 is MNHEY and CDR2 is SVGAGI. The CDR3 spans 15 residues. The DNA for the CDR3 is TGTGTCACCAGTGAGGGGGACAGCTCCTACAATGAGCAGTTCTTC. Protein: CVTSEGDSSYNEQFF.

The CDR3 is CASSLSRKGYEQYF. The DNA of the CDR3 is TGTGCCAGCAGCTTATCGAGGAAGGGCTACGAGCAGTACTTC. The genes are TRBV5-4 and TRBJ2-7; D remains ambiguous. Germline CDR1 SGHNT, CDR2 YYREEE (reference sequence). V lost 2 bases and J 3 bases, leaving 12 bases between the germline ends. The CDR3 has 14 residues.

About this clonotype itself: This clone may be a read error of a much larger clone one base away. This chain connects TRBV6-5 to TRBJ1-5, with D hard to call. V was trimmed by 11 bases and J by 6 bases, leaving 20 bases between them. CDR3 length: 14 residues. CDR1 is MNHEY and CDR2 is SVGAGI in the germline V gene. CDR3 sequence reads: CASSPGQISQPQHF. The CDR3 nucleotides read TGTGCCTCCTCCCCCGGGCAAATCAGTCAGCCCCAGCATTTT.

A word on this clonotype: Since a much larger clone is just one base distant, this may be a read error. J is TRBJ1-2 and V is TRBV6-5, with unresolved D. The length of the CDR3 is 13 residues. The germline gives CDR1 MNHEY, CDR2 SVGAGI. The DNA of the CDR3 is TGTGCCGGCAGAAGAGATGGCAACTATGGCTACACCTTC. As protein: CAGRRDGNYGYTF.

Points on this clonotype: The junction differs from germline at one of its ends, possibly a read error. The chain recombines TRBV5-6 with TRBJ2-5; D is undetermined. CDR3 size: 13 residues. CDR1 is SGHDT and CDR2 is YYEEEE in the germline V gene. CDR3 residues: CASSLGLQETLYF. DNA for the CDR3: TGTGCCAGCAGCTTGGGACTGCAAGAGACCCTGTACTTC.

Of note for this clonotype: A clone one base away is much larger, so this may be a read error. The CDR3 does not end in the conserved phenylalanine or tryptophan, so this is likely a read error. The CDR3 sequence is CASSRTSGRVETQYY. As DNA, the CDR3 is TGTGCCAGCAGTCGGACTAGCGGGAGGGTCGAGACCCAGTACTAC. V usage is TRBV12-3 or TRBV12-4 and J usage is TRBJ2-5; 15 bases map to TRBD2. CDR3 length equals 15 residues. J gave up 5 bases and V 5 bases, and 3 bases lay outside the gene matches.

This clonotype was seen repeatedly, ten times or more. This chain links TRBV4-1 with TRBJ1-3, with D possibly matching TRBD1 (5 bases). Germline V gene data show CDR1 as MGHRA and CDR2 as YSYEKL. This CDR3 region has 15 residues. Trimming took off 4 bases at V and 4 bases at J, with 14 bases between the two ends. CDR3 nucleotides: TGCGCCAGCAGCCCGATACAGGTAACCGGAAACACCATATATTTT. This translates into CASSPIQVTGNTIYF.

In this sample, this clonotype turned up many times. V and J are TRBV11-2 and TRBJ2-1, with TRBD2 as a possible D gene (6 bases). The V gene's germline CDR1 is SGHAT and CDR2 FQNNGV. The ends were cut back, 5 bases at V and 7 bases at J, with 15 bases in the middle. The length of the CDR3 is 14 residues. CDR3 sequence reads: CASSPRRETNEQFF. The CDR3 region has the DNA TGTGCCAGCAGCCCAAGGAGGGAGACTAATGAGCAGTTCTTC.

CDR3 nucleotides: TGTGCCAGCTCACTGGGGAACGCGGCGGGCAATCAGCCCCAGCATTTT. Translation gives CASSLGNAAGNQPQHF. The rearrangement uses TRBV18 and TRBJ1-5; D not certain. Trimming shortened V by 4 bases and J by 2 bases, and 15 bases separated the two germline ends. Germline lookup yields CDR1 KGHSH and CDR2 LQKENI. The CDR3 has 16 residues.

This chain uses TRBV11-1 with TRBJ1-5; D is undetermined. Trimming pared 7 bases from V and 1 base from J, leaving 5 bases between. This CDR3 contains 12 residues. Germline V lookup: CDR1 SGHAT, CDR2 FQDESV (reference sequence). The CDR3 DNA is TGTGCCAGCACCACAAGCAATCAGCCCCAGCATTTT. Translated: CASTTSNQPQHF.

A word on this clonotype: A much larger clonotype is one base distant, so this may be a read error. The rearrangement links TRBV6-2 or TRBV6-3 to TRBJ2-1; D is undetermined. V gave up 5 bases and J gave up 9 bases, with 11 bases separating them. The germline V gene has CDR1 MNHEY and CDR2 SVGEGT. The length of the CDR3 is 12 residues. CDR3 DNA: TGTGCCAGCAGTCCCTTCCGGAGTGAGCAGTTCTTC. Residues: CASSPFRSEQFF.